The 14 T cell receptor beta chains reported below all come from one sample, sequenced in a study of blood T cells in healthy people across ages (dated by TCRdb to between 2014 and 2016). The library relied on 5' RACE. The second PCR ran for about 6 to 12 cycles and used a J-beta primer mix along with a sample-barcoded 5' primer. The public sequencing data were trimmed at Q25 with fastp and processed into clonotypes with MiXCR by TCRdb, which kept only in-frame beta chains. Each CDR3 protein gets just one entry, which takes the most common genes and DNA from the rows behind it. The sample profile shows around 2 million distinct CDR3 sequences; around 42% of them were found once. The top ten hold roughly 23% of the sample. The sequenced sample consisted of blood. The origin of the receptors is a human donor in good health.

This clonotype was recorded a few times. V gene TRBV4-2 combines with J gene TRBJ1-4; D is unclear. The V end was cut by 5 bases, the J end by 3 bases, with 7 bases between. This CDR3 has 13 amino acids. Germline loops: CDR1 LGHNA, CDR2 YNFKEQ. DNA of the CDR3: TGTGCCAGCAGCAGTGGGGCTAATGAAAAACTGTTTTTT. Translation: CASSSGANEKLFF.

The rearrangement joins TRBV6-5 to TRBJ2-5; 7 nucleotides match TRBD1. V was clipped by 2 bases and J by 1 base; unmatched bases: 4. Germline CDR1 and CDR2: MNHEY and SVGAGI. The CDR3 has 15 amino acids. Here the CDR3 reads CASSYTGAPQETQYF. In DNA form, the CDR3 reads TGTGCCAGCAGTTACACAGGGGCGCCCCAAGAGACCCAGTACTTC.

The chain employs TRBV7-9 and TRBJ2-1; the D call may be TRBD1 or TRBD2 (5 bases each). V lost 2 bases and J 0 bases, leaving 23 bases between the germline ends. The CDR3 is 20 amino acids. Germline V gives CDR1 SEHNR, CDR2 FQNEAQ (reference sequence). The CDR3 reads CASSLNLGLSGPNSYNEQFF. The CDR3 bases are TGTGCCAGCAGCTTAAATTTGGGATTGTCGGGGCCCAACTCCTACAATGAGCAGTTCTTC.

The chain uses TRBV4-1 and TRBJ1-6; weak D call: TRBD1 (5 bases). The V and J ends lost 0 bases and 10 bases respectively, with 13 bases between them. The CDR3 totals 15 residues. Germline V gene sequence: CDR1 MGHRA, CDR2 YSYEKL. This CDR3 is CASSQEAGRESPLHF. The CDR3 coding sequence is TGCGCCAGCAGCCAAGAAGCAGGGCGGGAATCACCCCTCCACTTT.

This chain links TRBV7-9 with TRBJ1-1; D may be TRBD1 (5 bases). Looked up from germline, CDR1 is SEHNR and CDR2 is FQNEAQ (reference sequence). Trimming took off 4 bases at V and 2 bases at J, with 14 bases between the two ends. CDR3 length: 15 residues. CDR3 bases: TGTGCCAGCAGCTGGGCCGGGACGATCAACACTGAAGCTTTCTTT. This sequence encodes CASSWAGTINTEAFF.

The V and J genes are TRBV27 and TRBJ2-7; a possible D gene is TRBD2 (5 bases). This CDR3 is built from 15 residues. Trimming removed 2 bases from V and 0 bases from J, with 11 bases in between. CDR1 is MNHEY and CDR2 is SMNVEV in the germline V gene (reference sequence). The CDR3 DNA sequence: TGTGCCAGCAGTTTAAAGAGTGGACTCTCCTACGAGCAGTACTTC. It is translated as CASSLKSGLSYEQYF.

This clonotype was counted between two and nine times. The chain recombines TRBV4-2 with TRBJ1-2; D is undetermined. This CDR3 is 15 amino acids long. Trimming took off 0 bases at V and 6 bases at J, with 14 bases between the two ends. CDR1 is LGHNA, CDR2 YNFKEQ, per germline. In DNA, the CDR3 is TGTGCCAGCAGCCAAGAGGCACGTAATCACCATGGCTACACCTTC. The encoded protein is CASSQEARNHHGYTF.

Ten or more counts support this clonotype. The chain links TRBV12-3 or TRBV12-4 to TRBJ2-1, with D possibly TRBD2 on 5 matching bases. The ends were cut back, 6 bases at V and 10 bases at J, with 7 bases in the middle. The CDR3 covers 10 residues. This CDR3 reads CASSSGEQFF. CDR3 nucleotide sequence: TGTGCCAGCAGCTCGGGGGAGCAGTTCTTC.

Note on this clonotype: A much more abundant neighbour one base away suggests this may be a read error. The chain couples TRBV12-3 or TRBV12-4 to TRBJ2-1, with TRBD1 as a possible D gene (6 bases). The CDR3 is made up of 13 amino acids. CDR3 protein: CAGSLARGNEQFF. CDR3 coding DNA: TGTGCCGGCAGTTTAGCAAGGGGGAATGAGCAGTTCTTC.

This clonotype was seen repeatedly, ten times or more. The chain uses TRBV7-9 and TRBJ2-5; the match to TRBD1 covers 7 bases. V shed 4 bases, J shed 4 bases, and the junction held 6 bases outside the gene matches. The CDR3 has 14 amino acids. CDR1 and CDR2 (germline): SEHNR, FQNEAQ (reference sequence). CDR3 amino acids: CASSSQTGTETQYF. CDR3 nucleotides: TGTGCCAGCAGCTCCCAGACAGGGACAGAGACCCAGTACTTC.

This clonotype was observed a few times. The chain links TRBV28 to TRBJ1-2; 8 nucleotides line up with TRBD1. The J segment lost 2 bases and the V segment lost 8 bases, leaving 7 bases of the junction unmatched. From germline, CDR1 is MDHEN and CDR2 SYDVKM. This CDR3 has 14 residues. For the CDR3, the DNA is TGTGCCAGCCAATCTAGACAGGGGAACTATGGCTACACCTTC. This sequence encodes CASQSRQGNYGYTF.

This sequence joins TRBV4-2 and TRBJ2-7, with 14 bases lining up with TRBD2. V dropped 3 bases and J dropped 3; count of bases not matched to a gene: 1. Germline CDR1 is LGHNA and CDR2 is YNFKEQ. CDR3 length: 15 residues. The CDR3 bases are TGTGCCAGCAGCCAGGGGACTAGCGGGGGCTACGAGCAGTACGTC. As protein: CASSQGTSGGYEQYV.

J is TRBJ2-1 and V is TRBV6-4; no firm D call. Trimming took 7 bases from V and 6 from J, leaving 34 bases between them. The CDR3 runs to 20 residues. Germline V gene data show CDR1 as MRHNA and CDR2 as SNTAGT. The chain's CDR3 is CASTFVVRAVFIGVFNEQFF. CDR3 in DNA: TGTGCCAGCACTTTCGTTGTTAGGGCCGTCTTTATTGGGGTGTTCAATGAGCAGTTCTTC.

The rearrangement links TRBV7-8 to TRBJ2-7; weak D call: TRBD1 (5 bases). CDR1 and CDR2 from the germline V gene are SGHVS and FQNEAQ. The CDR3 covers 13 residues. V lost 5 bases, J lost 9 bases, and 17 bases lay in between. Here the CDR3 DNA reads TGTGCCAGCAGCAGGGGTAGGTCGGGCGGGCAGTACTTC. Translation: CASSRGRSGGQYF.